The 17 T cell receptor beta chains listed next were all sequenced from one sample in a study of T-cell reconstitution after alpha-beta-depleted transplantation in children. Preparation of the TCRbeta library was carried out with unique molecular identifiers. TCRdb re-called the PCR reads through MiXCR, storing one row per CDR3 protein. The table has hundreds of thousands of distinct CDR3 sequences, about 10% seen once; the top ten hold about 4%. Sequenced material: PBMCs from the stem cell graft donor, taken from the stem cell graft. These receptors were taken from a human donor who donated a stem cell graft to a child with acute myeloid leukemia.

The rearrangement joins TRBV6-2 or TRBV6-3 to TRBJ2-3, with D tentatively TRBD2 (5 bases). Between the trimmed V and J ends, which lost 2 bases and 6 bases, there was a span of 15 bases. Germline CDR1 and CDR2: MNHEY and SVGEGT. This CDR3 has 15 amino acids. This chain's CDR3 is CASSYGSSPLDTQYF. The CDR3 nucleotides read TGTGCCAGCAGTTACGGGAGCTCCCCCTTGGATACGCAGTATTTT.

The chain carries TRBV30 and TRBJ1-4; a weak D match, TRBD1 (5 bases). This CDR3 has 13 amino acids. The germline V gene encodes CDR1 GTSNPN and CDR2 SVGIG (reference sequence). Trimming cost V 6 bases and J 7 bases, with 15 bases left between them. CDR3 sequence: CACRRGTGEKLFF. CDR3 sequence (DNA): TGTGCCTGCAGGCGGGGCACGGGTGAAAAACTGTTTTTT.

This clonotype was seen at least ten times. The chain has TRBV10-3 and TRBJ2-2, with D perhaps matching TRBD1 or TRBD2 (6 bases each). In germline, CDR1 is ENHRY, CDR2 SYGVKD. V lost 4 bases and J lost 6, with 12 bases in between. The CDR3 has 14 residues. CDR3 sequence reads: CAISGGAEAGELFF. The CDR3 nucleotides read TGTGCCATCAGTGGGGGGGCCGAGGCCGGGGAGCTGTTTTTT.

This clonotype has ten or more counts. The J gene is TRBJ2-4, the V gene TRBV5-1; D remains ambiguous. Germline values: CDR1 SGHRS, CDR2 YFSETQ. The CDR3 is made up of 14 amino acids. V was trimmed by 2 bases and J by 6 bases, leaving 12 bases between them. The CDR3 sequence is CASSFDFTLNIQYF. CDR3 nucleotides: TGCGCCAGCAGCTTCGACTTTACGCTAAACATTCAGTACTTC.

V usage is TRBV7-2 and J usage is TRBJ2-7; 11 bases match TRBD2. The CDR3 has 16 amino acids. Germline V lookup: CDR1 SGHTA, CDR2 FQGNSA. The J segment lost 4 bases and the V segment lost 3 bases, leaving 8 bases of the junction unmatched. CDR3 bases: TGTGCCAGCAGCTTGGTGACTAGCGGGGCCGGGTACGAGCAGTACTTC. It yields the protein CASSLVTSGAGYEQYF.

This clonotype was recorded many times. The J gene is TRBJ1-1, the V gene TRBV7-3; TRBD1 might be the D (6 bases). This CDR3 comprises 18 residues. CDR1 is SGHTA and CDR2 is FQGTGA in the germline V gene. V dropped 2 bases and J dropped 0 bases, with 19 bases sitting between them. CDR3 protein: CASSLSPPVEGVNTEAFF. Here the CDR3 DNA reads TGTGCCAGCAGCTTATCTCCCCCTGTAGAGGGGGTGAACACTGAAGCTTTCTTT.

This clonotype came up many times. The chain employs TRBV7-3 and TRBJ2-1; 9 nucleotides match TRBD2. Trimming at V came to 5 bases and at J to 9 bases, leaving 11 bases not matched to a gene. There are 15 residues in the CDR3. Germline V gene data show CDR1 as SGHTA and CDR2 as FQGTGA. The CDR3 reads CASSPLVSGRTEQFF. The CDR3, as DNA: TGTGCCAGCAGCCCCCTTGTTAGCGGGAGAACTGAGCAGTTCTTC.

Only a few counts were recorded for this clonotype. The V and J genes are TRBV20-1 and TRBJ1-1; TRBD1 matches at 7 bases. The CDR3 extends over 16 amino acids. Looked up from germline, CDR1 is DFQATT and CDR2 is SNEGSKA (reference sequence). J was trimmed by 1 base and V by 1 base; bases with no gene match: 9. Here the CDR3 DNA reads TGCAGTGCTAGAGCCCCGGGACAGAACCAGAACACTGAAGCTTTCTTT. Encoded protein: CSARAPGQNQNTEAFF.

The chain couples TRBV24-1 to TRBJ2-3, with 10 nucleotides matching TRBD1. CDR1 and CDR2 from the germline V gene are KGHDR and SFDVKD. J gave up 6 bases and V 3 bases, and 11 bases lay outside the gene matches. This CDR3 has 17 amino acids. CDR3 in DNA: TGTGCCACCAGTGATCCCATTCCGGGACAGGGGCCGGATACGCAGTATTTT. Amino acids: CATSDPIPGQGPDTQYF.

This clonotype occurred many times. This chain connects TRBV25-1 to TRBJ1-6, with D tentatively TRBD1 (6 bases). Trimming pared 6 bases from V and 5 bases from J, leaving 14 bases between. CDR1 is MGHDK and CDR2 is SYGVNS in the germline V gene. There are 15 residues in the CDR3. The CDR3 DNA is TGTGCCAGCAGCGTAACAGGGACGGATAATTCACCCCTCCACTTT. This gives the protein CASSVTGTDNSPLHF. The entire variable domain, with the rest obtained from reference TRBV25-1 and TRBJ1-6, is as follows: EADIYQTPRYLVIGTGKKITLECSQTMGHDKMYWYQQDPGMELHLIHYSYGVNSTEKGDLSSESTVSRIRTEHFPLTLESARPSHTSQYLCASSVTGTDNSPLHFGNGTRLTVT.

The chain employs TRBV20-1 and TRBJ1-1, with 10 bases identical to TRBD1. This CDR3 is 13 amino acids long. The V gene end was trimmed by 5 bases and the J gene end by 5 bases; junction bases not matched to a gene: 5. Germline CDR1 is DFQATT and CDR2 is SNEGSKA (reference sequence). CDR3 residues: CSAPDRGRTEAFF. In nucleotides, the CDR3 is TGCAGTGCTCCTGACAGGGGGCGAACTGAAGCTTTCTTT.

In its sample, this clonotype was seen a few times. The chain combines TRBV7-2 with TRBJ2-3; TRBD2 matches 11 bases. The trim removed 2 bases at V and 4 bases at J, leaving 8 bases unmatched. CDR3 length equals 17 residues. CDR1 SGHTA and CDR2 FQGNSA come from the germline V gene. The chain's CDR3 is CASSLPGLAANSDTQYF. The CDR3 region has the DNA TGTGCCAGCAGCTTACCGGGACTAGCGGCTAACTCAGATACGCAGTATTTT.

This clonotype was seen more than once but under ten times. The chain links TRBV6-2 or TRBV6-3 to TRBJ1-2; D might be TRBD1 (5 bases). The germline V gene encodes CDR1 MNHEY and CDR2 SVGEGT. The CDR3 consists of 14 residues. V was trimmed by 7 bases and J by 2 bases, leaving 14 bases between them. The DNA of the CDR3 is TGTGCCAGCAAGCCCGGACACCAGAACTATGGCTACACCTTC. It codes for CASKPGHQNYGYTF.

The chain joins TRBV19 to TRBJ1-5; D not resolved. The CDR3 spans 8 residues. V was trimmed by 11 bases and J by 7 bases, leaving 3 bases between them. Germline V gene lookup returns CDR1 LNHDA and CDR2 SQIVND (reference sequence). CDR3 DNA sequence: TGTGCCGAGCAGCCCCAGCATTTT. Protein sequence: CAEQPQHF.

This clonotype was picked up a small number of times. This chain joins TRBV7-9 and TRBJ2-7, with 10 nucleotides matching TRBD2. With V trimmed by 1 base and J by 5 bases, 5 bases remained unmatched. Germline values: CDR1 SEHNR, CDR2 FQNEAQ (reference sequence). The CDR3 consists of 15 residues. The CDR3 region has the DNA TGTGCCAGCAGCTTAGTGCCTAGCGGGAGTGACGAGCAGTACTTC. Translation: CASSLVPSGSDEQYF. The complete variable domain, with remaining parts taken from reference TRBV7-9 and TRBJ2-7, reads DTGVSQNPRHKITKRGQNVTFRCDPISEHNRLYWYRQTLGQGPEFLTYFQNEAQLEKSRLLSDRFSAERPKGSFSTLEIQRTEQGDSAMYLCASSLVPSGSDEQYFGPGTRLTVT.

V and J are TRBV10-3 and TRBJ2-1; 10 bases map to TRBD2. The CDR3 is made up of 14 amino acids. Germline assignment: CDR1 ENHRY and CDR2 SYGVKD. Unmatched junction bases numbered 4, after V lost 6 bases and J lost 5 bases. The CDR3 spells CAIRTGTSDNEQFF. In DNA form, the CDR3 reads TGTGCCATCAGGACCGGGACTAGCGACAATGAGCAGTTCTTC.

A few counts support this clonotype. The CDR3 is CASSPHPSTGELFF. The DNA of the CDR3 is TGCGCCAGCAGCCCCCATCCTAGCACCGGGGAGCTGTTTTTT. The V gene is TRBV5-1, the J gene TRBJ2-2; D not certain. Deletions cut 4 bases from V and 4 bases from J, with 11 bases between. The CDR3 loop spans 14 amino acids. From germline, CDR1 is SGHRS and CDR2 YFSETQ.